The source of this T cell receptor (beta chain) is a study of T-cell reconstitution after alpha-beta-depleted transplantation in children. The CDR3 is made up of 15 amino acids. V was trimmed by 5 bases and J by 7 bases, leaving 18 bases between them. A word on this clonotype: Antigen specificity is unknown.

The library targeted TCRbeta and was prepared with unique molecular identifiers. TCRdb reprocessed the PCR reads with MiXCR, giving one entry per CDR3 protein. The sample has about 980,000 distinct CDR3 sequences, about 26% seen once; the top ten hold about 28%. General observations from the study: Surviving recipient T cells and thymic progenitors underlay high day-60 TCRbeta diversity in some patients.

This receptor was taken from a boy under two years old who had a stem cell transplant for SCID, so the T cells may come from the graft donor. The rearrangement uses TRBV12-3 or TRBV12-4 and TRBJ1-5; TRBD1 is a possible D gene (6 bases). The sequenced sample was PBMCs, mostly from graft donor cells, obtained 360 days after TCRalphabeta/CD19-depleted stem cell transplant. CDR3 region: CASSPDSRGRQPQHF. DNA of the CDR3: TGTGCCAGCAGTCCCGATAGCAGGGGAAGGCAGCCCCAGCATTTT.